The sequence of this T cell receptor (beta chain) was determined in a study of human T cells and chemical hapten exposure. The study, taken as a whole, reports: After DPC sensitization, TCRs above 1 in 1000 frequency showed no change.

The CDR3 loop spans 16 amino acids. Germline loops: CDR1 DFQATT, CDR2 SNEGSKA (reference sequence). The V gene end was trimmed by 1 base and the J gene end by 2 bases; junction bases not matched to a gene: 8. Stated time point: pre-sensitization, week 0. The treatment is: therapeutic diphenylcyclopropenone sensitization with weekly scalp DPC. This clonotype was seen only a few times. No antigen is known for it. MiXCR was run by TCRdb on the RACE reads, yielding one entry per CDR3 protein. The sample shows about 98,000 distinct CDR3 sequences, 10% to 11% of them seen only once. The origin of this receptor is a woman aged 55-70 years with alopecia areata. Some clones in this sample may be carry-over from other donors' samples. This chain uses TRBV20-1 with TRBJ2-3; 8 nucleotides line up with TRBD1. This specimen consisted of whole blood, obtained in connection with sensitization to the hapten diphenylcyclopropenone (DPC). CDR3 sequence reads: CSARGARDRTTDTQYF. In DNA form, the CDR3 reads TGCAGTGCTAGAGGGGCCCGGGACAGGACCACAGATACGCAGTATTTT.